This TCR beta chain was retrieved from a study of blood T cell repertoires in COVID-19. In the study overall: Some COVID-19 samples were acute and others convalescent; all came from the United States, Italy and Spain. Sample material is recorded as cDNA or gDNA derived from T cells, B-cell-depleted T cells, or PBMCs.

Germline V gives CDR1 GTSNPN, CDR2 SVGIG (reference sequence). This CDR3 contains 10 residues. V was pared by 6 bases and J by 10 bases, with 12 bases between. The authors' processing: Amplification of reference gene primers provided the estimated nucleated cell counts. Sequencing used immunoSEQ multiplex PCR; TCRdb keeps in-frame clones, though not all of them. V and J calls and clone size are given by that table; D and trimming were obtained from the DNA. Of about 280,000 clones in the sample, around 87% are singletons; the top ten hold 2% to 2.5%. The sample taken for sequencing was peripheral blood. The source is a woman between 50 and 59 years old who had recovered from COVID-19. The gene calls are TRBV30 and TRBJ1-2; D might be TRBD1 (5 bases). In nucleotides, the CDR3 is TGTGCCTGCCGGACAATTGTCTACACCTTC. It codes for CACRTIVYTF. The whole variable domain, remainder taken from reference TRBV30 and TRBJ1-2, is SQTIHQWPATLVQPVGSPLSLECTVEGTSNPNLYWYRQAAGRGLQLLFYSVGIGQISSEVPQNLSASRPQDRQFILSSKKLLLSDSGFYLCACRTIVYTFGSGTRLTVV.